Reported below is one T cell receptor (beta chain). Per the authors' pipeline: Reference gene primer amplification gave estimated nucleated cell counts. Measured with immunoSEQ multiplex PCR; TCRdb has only the in-frame clones, and not every one. D and trimming were read from the DNA, whereas the V and J calls and clone size are those reported in that table. The sample holds about 190,000 clones, around nine tenths seen once. This sample is part of a study of blood T cell repertoires in COVID-19. As for the study in general: Some COVID-19 samples were acute and others convalescent; all came from the United States, Italy and Spain. Sample material is recorded as cDNA or gDNA derived from T cells, B-cell-depleted T cells, or PBMCs.

Germline V gene lookup returns CDR1 MNHEY and CDR2 SVGAGI. Between the trimmed V and J ends, which lost 6 bases and 4 bases, there was a span of 15 bases. The CDR3 covers 15 residues. Sequences were obtained from peripheral blood. The receptor comes from a man aged 30 to 39 with acute or convalescent COVID-19. The V call is TRBV6-5, the J call TRBJ2-2; TRBD2 is a possible D gene (5 bases). CDR3 loop: CASSFGLGVTGELFF. CDR3 nucleotide sequence: TGTGCCAGCAGCTTCGGACTGGGAGTCACCGGGGAGCTGTTTTTT.